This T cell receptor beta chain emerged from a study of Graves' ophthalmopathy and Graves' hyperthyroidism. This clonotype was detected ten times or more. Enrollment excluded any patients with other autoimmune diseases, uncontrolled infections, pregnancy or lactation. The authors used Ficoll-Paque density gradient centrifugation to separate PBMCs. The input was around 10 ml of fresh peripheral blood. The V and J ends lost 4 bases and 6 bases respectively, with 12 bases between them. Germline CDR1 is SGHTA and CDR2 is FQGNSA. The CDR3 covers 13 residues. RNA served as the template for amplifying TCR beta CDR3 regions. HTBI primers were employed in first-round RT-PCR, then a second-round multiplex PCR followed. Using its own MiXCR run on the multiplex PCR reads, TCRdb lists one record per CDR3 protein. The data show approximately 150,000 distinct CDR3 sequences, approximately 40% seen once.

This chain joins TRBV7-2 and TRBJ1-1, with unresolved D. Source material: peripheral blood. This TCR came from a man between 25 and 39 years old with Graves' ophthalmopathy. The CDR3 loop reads CASSSQVSSEAFF. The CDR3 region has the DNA TGTGCCAGCAGCTCCCAGGTGTCTTCTGAAGCTTTCTTT.